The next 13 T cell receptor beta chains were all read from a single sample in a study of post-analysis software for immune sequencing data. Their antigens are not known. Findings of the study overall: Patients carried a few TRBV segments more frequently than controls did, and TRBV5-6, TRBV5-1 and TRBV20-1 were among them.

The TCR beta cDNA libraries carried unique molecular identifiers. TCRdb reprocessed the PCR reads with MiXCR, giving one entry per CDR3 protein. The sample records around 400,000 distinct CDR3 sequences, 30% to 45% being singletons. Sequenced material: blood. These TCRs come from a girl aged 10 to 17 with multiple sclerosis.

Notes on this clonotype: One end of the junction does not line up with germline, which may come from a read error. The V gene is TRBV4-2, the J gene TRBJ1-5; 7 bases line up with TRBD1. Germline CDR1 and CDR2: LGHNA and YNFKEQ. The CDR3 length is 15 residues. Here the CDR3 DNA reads TGTACCAGCAGCCAAGACAGGGTCAGCAATCAGCCCCAGCATTTT. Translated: CTSSQDRVSNQPQHF.

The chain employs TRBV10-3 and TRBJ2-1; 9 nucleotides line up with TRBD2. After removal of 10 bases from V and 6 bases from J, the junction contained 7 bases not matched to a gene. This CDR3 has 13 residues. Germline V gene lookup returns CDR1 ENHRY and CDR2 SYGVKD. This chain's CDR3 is CATGGGAGNEQFF. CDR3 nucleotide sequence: TGTGCCACCGGCGGGGGGGCGGGCAATGAGCAGTTCTTC.

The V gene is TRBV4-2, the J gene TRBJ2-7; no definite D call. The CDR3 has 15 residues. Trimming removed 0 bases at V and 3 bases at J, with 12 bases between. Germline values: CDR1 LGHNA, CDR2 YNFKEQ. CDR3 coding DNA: TGTGCCAGCAGCCAAGATCGAGGCCAGCTCTACGAGCAGTACTTC. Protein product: CASSQDRGQLYEQYF.

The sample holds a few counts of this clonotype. The CDR3 is CASSWDSFSGANVLTF. The CDR3, as DNA: TGTGCCAGCAGCTGGGACAGCTTCTCTGGGGCCAACGTCCTGACTTTC. V usage is TRBV6-5 and J usage is TRBJ2-6, with TRBD1 matching 7 bases. Germline assignment: CDR1 MNHEY and CDR2 SVGAGI. The CDR3 is 16 residues long. The ends lost 6 bases at V and 0 bases at J; junction bases unmatched: 5.

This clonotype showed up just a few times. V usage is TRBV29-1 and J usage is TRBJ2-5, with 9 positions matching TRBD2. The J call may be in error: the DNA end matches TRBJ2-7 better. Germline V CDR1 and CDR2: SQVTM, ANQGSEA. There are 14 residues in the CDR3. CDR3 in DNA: TGCAGCGTGTTACGGACTAGCGATTTCCACGAGCAGTACTTC. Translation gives CSVLRTSDFHEQYF.

CDR3 protein: CASSPGLLGSEQYF. The CDR3 DNA reads as TGTGCCAGCAGCCCGGGACTCCTCGGTAGTGAGCAGTACTTC. The V gene is TRBV7-2, the J gene TRBJ2-7, with a tentative D call TRBD2 (6 bases). The length of the CDR3 is 14 residues. The germline CDR1 and CDR2 sequences are SGHTA and FQGNSA. V was clipped by 5 bases and J by 7 bases, with 18 bases between them.

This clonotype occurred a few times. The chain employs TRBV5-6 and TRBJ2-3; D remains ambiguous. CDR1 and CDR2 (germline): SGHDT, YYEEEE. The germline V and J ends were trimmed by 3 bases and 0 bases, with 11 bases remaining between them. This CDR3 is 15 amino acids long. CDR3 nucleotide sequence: TGTGCCAGCAGCTGGTCCGGTGCTAGCACAGATACGCAGTATTTT. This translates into CASSWSGASTDTQYF.

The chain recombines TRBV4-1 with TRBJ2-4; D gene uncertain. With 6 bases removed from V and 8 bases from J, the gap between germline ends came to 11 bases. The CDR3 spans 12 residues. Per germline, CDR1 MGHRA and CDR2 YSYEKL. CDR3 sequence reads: CASSNLDHIQYF. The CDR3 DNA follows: TGCGCCAGCAGTAATCTGGACCACATTCAGTACTTC.

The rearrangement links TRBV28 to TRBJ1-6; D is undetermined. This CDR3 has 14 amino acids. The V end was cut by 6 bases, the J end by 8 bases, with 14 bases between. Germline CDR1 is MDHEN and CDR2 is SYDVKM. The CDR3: CASSTRELHSPLHF. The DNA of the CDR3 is TGTGCCAGCAGCACCCGGGAATTGCATTCACCCCTCCACTTT.

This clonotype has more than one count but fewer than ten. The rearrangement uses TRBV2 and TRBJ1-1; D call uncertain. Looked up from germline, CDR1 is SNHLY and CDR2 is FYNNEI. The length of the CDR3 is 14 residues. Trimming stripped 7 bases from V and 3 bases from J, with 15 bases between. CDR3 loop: CASTAAGWDTEAFF. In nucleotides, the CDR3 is TGTGCCAGCACGGCAGCCGGGTGGGACACTGAAGCTTTCTTT.

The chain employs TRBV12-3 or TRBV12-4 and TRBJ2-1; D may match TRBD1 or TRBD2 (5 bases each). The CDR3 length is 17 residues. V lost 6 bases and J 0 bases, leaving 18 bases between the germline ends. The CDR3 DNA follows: TGTGCCAGCAGCCCTCTCAGTGGGGGTAGCTCCTACAATGAGCAGTTCTTC. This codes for CASSPLSGGSSYNEQFF.

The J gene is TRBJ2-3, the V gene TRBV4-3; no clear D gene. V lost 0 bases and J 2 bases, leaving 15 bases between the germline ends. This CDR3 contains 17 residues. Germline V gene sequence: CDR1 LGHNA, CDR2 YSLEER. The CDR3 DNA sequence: TGCGCCAGCAGCCAAGACTCCTGGAGTTATGACACAGATACGCAGTATTTT. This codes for CASSQDSWSYDTDTQYF.

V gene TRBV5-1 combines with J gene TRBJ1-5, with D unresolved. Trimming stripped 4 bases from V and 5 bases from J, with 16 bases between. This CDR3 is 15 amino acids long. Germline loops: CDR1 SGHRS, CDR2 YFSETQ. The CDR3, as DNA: TGCGCCAGCAGCCCCTGGACCGGGAACGATCAGCCCCAGCATTTT. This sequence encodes CASSPWTGNDQPQHF.